What follows describes a single T cell receptor (beta chain). The data derive from a study of cytomegalovirus exposure and HLA in healthy donors. Germline lookup yields CDR1 LNHNV and CDR2 YYDKDF (reference sequence). The CDR3 is made up of 15 amino acids. V lost 5 bases to trimming and J lost 0 bases, with 14 bases between them. Primers included in the PCR were 60 Vbeta and 13 Jbeta primers. Data came from immunoSEQ multiplex PCR; TCRdb stores just in-frame clones and leaves some out. This sample has around 130,000 clones, with around 80% found just once. V is TRBV15 and J is TRBJ2-7; tentative D call: TRBD2 (6 bases). The source of this sequence is a young woman in good health and CMV-seronegative. Sequenced input: PBMCs. The CDR3 nucleotides read TGTGCCACCAGCGGAGGGGAGTGGAGCTCCTACGAGCAGTACTTC. Residues: CATSGGEWSSYEQYF.